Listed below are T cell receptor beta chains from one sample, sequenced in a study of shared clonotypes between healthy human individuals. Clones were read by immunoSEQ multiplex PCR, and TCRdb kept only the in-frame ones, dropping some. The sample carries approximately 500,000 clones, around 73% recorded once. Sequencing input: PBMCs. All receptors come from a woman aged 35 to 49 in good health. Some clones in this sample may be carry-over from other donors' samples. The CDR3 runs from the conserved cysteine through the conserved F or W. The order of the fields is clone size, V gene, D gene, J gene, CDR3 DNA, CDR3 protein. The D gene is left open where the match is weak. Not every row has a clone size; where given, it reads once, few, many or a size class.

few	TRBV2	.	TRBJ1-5	TGTGCCAGCAGTGACCCCTTAAATCAGCCCCAGCATTTT	CASSDPLNQPQHF
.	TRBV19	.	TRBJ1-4	TGTGCCAGTAGTTCGCCAAAGGGTTCTAATGAAAAACTGTTTTTT	CASSSPKGSNEKLFF
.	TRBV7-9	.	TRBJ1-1	TGTGCCAGCAGCCCTGACATGAACACTGAAGCTTTCTTT	CASSPDMNTEAFF
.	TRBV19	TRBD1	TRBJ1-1	TGTGCCAGTAGTGCGGGAGGACAGGGGCGCGGGGACACTGAAGCTTTCTTT	CASSAGGQGRGDTEAFF
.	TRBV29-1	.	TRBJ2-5	TGCAGCGTTGACAGGGGAGGTGGAGAGACCCAGTACTTC	CSVDRGGGETQYF
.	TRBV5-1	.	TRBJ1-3	TGCGCCAGCAGCCTGGATTACTCTGGAAACACCATATATTTT	CASSLDYSGNTIYF
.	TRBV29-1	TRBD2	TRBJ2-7	TGCAGCGTTGATGGTGGGACTAGCGGGAGCTACGAGCAGTACTTC	CSVDGGTSGSYEQYF
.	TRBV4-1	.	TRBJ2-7	TGCGCCAGCAGCCAAGTCGGGGCGGGACAAATTTTGGACGAGCAGTACTTC	CASSQVGAGQILDEQYF
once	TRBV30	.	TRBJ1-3	TGTGCCTGGAGAAGGGACGGAAACACCATATATTTT	CAWRRDGNTIYF
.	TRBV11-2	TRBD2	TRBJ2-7	TGTGCCAGCAGCTTAGGAGGGACTAGGAACTACGAGCAGTACTTC	CASSLGGTRNYEQYF
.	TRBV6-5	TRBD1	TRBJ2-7	TGTGCCAGCAGTCCCCGGACAGGCCTCTACGAGCAGTACTTC	CASSPRTGLYEQYF
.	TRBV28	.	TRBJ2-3	TGTGCCAGCAGTTCCGCCGGAGATAGCACAGATACGCAGTATTTT	CASSSAGDSTDTQYF
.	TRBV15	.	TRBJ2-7	TGTGCCACCAGCACCCCCGGGGGCGGGCTGCCAACCTACGAGCAGTACTTC	CATSTPGGGLPTYEQYF
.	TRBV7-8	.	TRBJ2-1	TGTGCCAGCAGCTTAGGAGGGGGACTTCTAGCCTACAATGAGCAGTTCTTC	CASSLGGGLLAYNEQFF
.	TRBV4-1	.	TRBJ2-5	TGCGCCAGCAGCCAAGCCAGGAGGGAGACCCAGTACTTC	CASSQARRETQYF
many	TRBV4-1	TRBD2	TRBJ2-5	TGCGCCAGCAGCCCCCGGGTAGCGGGAGGTGAGCAGTACTTC	CASSPRVAGGEQYF
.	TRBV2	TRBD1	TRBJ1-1	TGTGCCAGCAGTACCGCGACAGGGGGAGGAACTGAAGCTTTCTTT	CASSTATGGGTEAFF
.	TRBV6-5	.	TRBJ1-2	TGTGCCAGCAGTCCCTTTCAGGGTGACTATGGCTACACCTTC	CASSPFQGDYGYTF
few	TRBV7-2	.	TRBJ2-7	TGTGCCAGCAGCTTAACGCCCTGGGGGGAGCAGTACTTC	CASSLTPWGEQYF
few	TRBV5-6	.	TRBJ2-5	TGTGCCAGCAGCTTAGGGGCCCAGGCACCCAAAGAGACCCAGTACTTC	CASSLGAQAPKETQYF
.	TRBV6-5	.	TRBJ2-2	TGTGCCAGCAGGGGCGGACAGAGAAACACCGGGGAACTGTTTTTT	CASRGGQRNTGELFF
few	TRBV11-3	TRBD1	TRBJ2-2	TGTGCCAGCAGCTTTTGGATGACAGGGGCCACCGGGGAGCTGTTTTTT	CASSFWMTGATGELFF